The present TCR beta chain was sequenced within a study of shared clonotypes between healthy human individuals. This clone was counted a few times. Assay used: immunoSEQ multiplex PCR; TCRdb lists only in-frame clones, some missing. The data contain hundreds of thousands of clones, around 78% of them singletons. This TCR was sampled from a woman aged 40 to 55 in good health. Some clones in this sample may be carry-over from other donors' samples. What was sequenced was PBMCs.

CDR3 sequence (DNA): TGTGCCAGCAGCCAACCTGGGGCCAACGCTATAGGTTCACCCCTCCACTTT. This encodes CASSQPGANAIGSPLHF. The chain combines TRBV7-9 with TRBJ1-6; tentative D call: TRBD1 (5 bases). The CDR3 is 17 residues long. CDR1 is SEHNR, CDR2 FQNEAQ, per germline (reference sequence). V shed 5 bases and J shed 9 bases, with 23 bases lying between them.